This TCR beta chain was recovered during a study of T cells in Graves' hyperthyroidism and ophthalmopathy. Study-wide results and caveats: Also found in blood were most expanded thyroid clonotypes above 0.001.

With regard to this clonotype: Its antigen is unknown.

The diagnostic basis comprised clinical symptoms, serum thyroxine and TRAb, thyroid ultrasound and orbital computed tomography. Germline V gives CDR1 MNHEY, CDR2 SVGEGT. This CDR3 has 15 residues. V was pared by 5 bases and J by 5 bases, with 11 bases of the junction left unmatched. Amplification of TCR beta CDR3 regions used RNA as the template. The HTBI primer set drove a first-round RT-PCR of the TCR CDR3. TCRdb recomputed calls from the multiplex PCR reads with MiXCR, one row per CDR3 protein. Seen here are 350,000 or so distinct CDR3 sequences, around a sixth observed once, and the top ten hold around 50%.

Sequenced input: blood. This TCR came from a woman between 45 and 60 years old with Graves' hyperthyroidism. J is TRBJ1-2 and V is TRBV6-2 or TRBV6-3; TRBD1 aligns across 7 bases. CDR3 sequence: CASSPPGGGIYGYTF. The CDR3 region has the DNA TGTGCCAGCAGTCCGCCAGGGGGAGGTATTTATGGCTACACCTTC.